This TCR beta chain was documented in a study of T cell repertoires in cytomegalovirus infection (dated by TCRdb to between 2018 and 2020). Study-wide context: Recently identified HLA-C-restricted CMV epitopes, whose presentation resists viral immunomodulation, were targeted by peptide stimulations together with well-studied HLA-B-restricted epitopes. The HLA type of each donor mattered for the analysis, because public TCR beta signatures pointed to carriage of CMV infection along with the matching HLA type.

Here is what the overall study found, with its caveats: The ex vivo response was dominated by HLA-C-restricted CMV-specific TCR beta clonotypes, which also provided the single most frequent clonotype in two of eight donors. In both this cohort and an independent roughly 400-donor cohort, the cumulative frequency of public TCR beta family members distinguished carriers of CMV infection plus the relevant HLA type.

The CDR3 contains 12 residues, cysteine and phenylalanine counted. The read is trimmed to its CDR3 DNA, 36 bases read in frame from base 1. CDR1 and CDR2 are drawn from the germline V gene: MGHRA, YSYEKL. Trimming costs V 5 bases and J 7 bases, and their ends lie 12 bases apart. The sequencer listed for this sample is Illumina HiSeq 1500. TCRdb handled the public reads itself, with Q25 trimming in fastp and clone calling in MiXCR, and kept productive beta chains. Each CDR3 protein gets just one entry, which takes the most common genes and DNA from the rows behind it. This sample is represented by approximately 1,000,000 distinct CDR3 sequences; 30% to 40% of them were singletons. The ten largest make up 13% of the sample. A word on this clonotype: Its antigen remains undetermined. Base qualities were left out, and no much larger clone turns up one base away.

The label giving this sample's treatment or condition can be read as: in vitro stimulation with specific CMV peptide epitopes to enrich CMV-specific T cells. Here the chain combines TRBV4-1 and TRBJ2-7; no D gene is confidently identified. The TCR comes from a human donor in good health (CMV status not recorded). Some clones in this sample may be carry-over from other donors' samples. This specimen consisted of cultured CD8+ T cells from PBMCs, obtained from culture after CMV antigen stimulation. CDR3 reads: CASSGSVGEQYF. The DNA is TGCGCCAGCAGCGGATCGGTCGGGGAGCAGTACTTC.